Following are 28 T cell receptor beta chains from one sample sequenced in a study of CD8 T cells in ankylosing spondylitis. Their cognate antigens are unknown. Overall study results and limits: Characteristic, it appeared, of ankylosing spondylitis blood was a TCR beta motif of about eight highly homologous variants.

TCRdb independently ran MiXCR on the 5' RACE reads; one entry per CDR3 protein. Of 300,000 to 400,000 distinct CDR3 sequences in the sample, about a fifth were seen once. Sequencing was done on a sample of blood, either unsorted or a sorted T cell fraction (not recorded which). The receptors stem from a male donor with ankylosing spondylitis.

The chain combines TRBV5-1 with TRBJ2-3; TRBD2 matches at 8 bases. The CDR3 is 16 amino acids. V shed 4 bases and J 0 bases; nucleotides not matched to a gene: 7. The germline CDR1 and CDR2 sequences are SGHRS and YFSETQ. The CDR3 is CASSPFSGTSTDTQYF. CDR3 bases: TGCGCCAGCAGCCCGTTTAGCGGGACCAGCACAGATACGCAGTATTTT.

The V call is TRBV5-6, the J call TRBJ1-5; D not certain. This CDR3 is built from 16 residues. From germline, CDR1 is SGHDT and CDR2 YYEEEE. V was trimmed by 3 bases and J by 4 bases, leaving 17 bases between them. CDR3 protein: CASSSFTREVNQPQHF. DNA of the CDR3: TGTGCCAGCAGCTCGTTCACTCGGGAGGTGAATCAGCCCCAGCATTTT.

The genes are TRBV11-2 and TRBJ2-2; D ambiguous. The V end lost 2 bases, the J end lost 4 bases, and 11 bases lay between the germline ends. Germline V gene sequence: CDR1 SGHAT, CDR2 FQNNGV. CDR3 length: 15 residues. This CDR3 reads CASSLIVTGTGELFF. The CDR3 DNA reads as TGTGCCAGCAGCTTAATAGTCACTGGCACCGGGGAGCTGTTTTTT.

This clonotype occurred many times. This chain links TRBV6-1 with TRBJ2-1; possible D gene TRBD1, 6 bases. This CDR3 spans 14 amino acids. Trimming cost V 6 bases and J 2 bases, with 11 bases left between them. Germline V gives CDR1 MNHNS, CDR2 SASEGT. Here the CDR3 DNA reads TGTGCCAGCAGAAACCGGGACACCTACAATGAGCAGTTCTTC. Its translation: CASRNRDTYNEQFF.

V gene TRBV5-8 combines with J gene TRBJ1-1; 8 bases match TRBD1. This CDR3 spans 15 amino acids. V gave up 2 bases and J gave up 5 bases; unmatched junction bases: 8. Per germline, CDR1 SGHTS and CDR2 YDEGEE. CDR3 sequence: CASSFDRGSRTEAFF. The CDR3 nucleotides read TGTGCCAGCAGCTTTGACAGGGGAAGTAGGACTGAAGCTTTCTTT.

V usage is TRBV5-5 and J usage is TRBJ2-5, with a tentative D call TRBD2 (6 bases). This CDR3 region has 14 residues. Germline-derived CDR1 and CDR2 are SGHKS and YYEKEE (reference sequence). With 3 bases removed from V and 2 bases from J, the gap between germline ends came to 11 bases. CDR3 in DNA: TGTGCCAGCAGCTGGAGGGCAGCTCAAGAGACCCAGTACTTC. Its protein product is CASSWRAAQETQYF.

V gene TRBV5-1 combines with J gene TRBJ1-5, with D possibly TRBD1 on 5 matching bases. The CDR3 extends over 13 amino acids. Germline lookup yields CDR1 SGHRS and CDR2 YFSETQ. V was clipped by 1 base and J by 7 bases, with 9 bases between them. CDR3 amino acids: CASSLLGAQPQHF. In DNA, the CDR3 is TGCGCCAGCAGCTTGCTAGGGGCCCAGCCCCAGCATTTT.

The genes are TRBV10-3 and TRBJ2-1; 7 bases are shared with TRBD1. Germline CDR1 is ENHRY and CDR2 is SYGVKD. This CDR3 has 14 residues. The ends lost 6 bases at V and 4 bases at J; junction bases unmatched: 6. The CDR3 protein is CAIRSGTVYNEQFF. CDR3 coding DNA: TGTGCCATCAGGTCCGGGACAGTTTACAATGAGCAGTTCTTC.

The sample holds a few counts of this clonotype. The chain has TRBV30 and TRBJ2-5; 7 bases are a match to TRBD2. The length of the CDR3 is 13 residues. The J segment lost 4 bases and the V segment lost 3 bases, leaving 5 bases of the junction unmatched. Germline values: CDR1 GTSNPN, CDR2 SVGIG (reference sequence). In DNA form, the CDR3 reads TGTGCCTGGAGCCTAAGGGAGGGAGAGACCCAGTACTTC. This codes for CAWSLREGETQYF.

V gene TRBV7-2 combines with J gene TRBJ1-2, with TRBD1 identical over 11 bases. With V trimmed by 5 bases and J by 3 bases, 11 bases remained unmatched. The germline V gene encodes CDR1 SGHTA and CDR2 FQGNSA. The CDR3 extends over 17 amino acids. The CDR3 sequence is CASSPGGRTGGYYGYTF. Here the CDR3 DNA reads TGTGCCAGCAGCCCCGGCGGTCGGACAGGGGGCTACTATGGCTACACCTTC.

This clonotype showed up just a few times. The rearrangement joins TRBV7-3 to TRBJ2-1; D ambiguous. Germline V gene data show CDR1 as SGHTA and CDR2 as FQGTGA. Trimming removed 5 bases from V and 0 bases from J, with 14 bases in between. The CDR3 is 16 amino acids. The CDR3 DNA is TGTGCCAGCAGCAGTGTCGGCGGAAGCTCCTACAATGAGCAGTTCTTC. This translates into CASSSVGGSSYNEQFF.

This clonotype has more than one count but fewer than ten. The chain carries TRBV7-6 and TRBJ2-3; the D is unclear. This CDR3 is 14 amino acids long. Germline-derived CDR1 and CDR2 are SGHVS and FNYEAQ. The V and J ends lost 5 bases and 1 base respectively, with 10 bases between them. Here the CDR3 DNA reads TGTGCCAGCAGCACGGACGAGGGCACAGATACGCAGTATTTT. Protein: CASSTDEGTDTQYF.

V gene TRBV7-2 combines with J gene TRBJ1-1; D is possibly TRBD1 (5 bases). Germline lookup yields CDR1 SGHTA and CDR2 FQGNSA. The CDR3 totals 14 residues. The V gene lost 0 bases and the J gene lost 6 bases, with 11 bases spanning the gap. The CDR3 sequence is CASSLAQGFAEAFF. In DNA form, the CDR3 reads TGTGCCAGCAGCTTAGCGCAGGGTTTCGCTGAAGCTTTCTTT. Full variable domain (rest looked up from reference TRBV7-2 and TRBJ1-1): GAGVSQSPSNKVTEKGKDVELRCDPISGHTALYWYRQSLGQGLEFLIYFQGNSAPDKSGLPSDRFSAERTGGSVSTLTIQRTQQEDSAVYLCASSLAQGFAEAFFGQGTRLTVV.

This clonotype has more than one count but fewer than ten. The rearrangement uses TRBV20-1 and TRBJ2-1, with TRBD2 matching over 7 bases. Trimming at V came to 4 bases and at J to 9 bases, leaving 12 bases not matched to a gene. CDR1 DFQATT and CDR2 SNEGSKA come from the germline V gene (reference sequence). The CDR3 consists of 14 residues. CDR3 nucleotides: TGCAGTGCTAAACGGGACTACCGATGGGCTGAGCAGTTCTTC. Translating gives CSAKRDYRWAEQFF.

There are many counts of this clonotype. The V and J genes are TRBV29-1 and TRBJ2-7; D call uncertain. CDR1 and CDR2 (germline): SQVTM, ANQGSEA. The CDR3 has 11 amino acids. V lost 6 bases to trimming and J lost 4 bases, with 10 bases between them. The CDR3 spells CSVQTVYEQYF. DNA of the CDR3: TGCAGCGTCCAGACGGTATACGAGCAGTACTTC.

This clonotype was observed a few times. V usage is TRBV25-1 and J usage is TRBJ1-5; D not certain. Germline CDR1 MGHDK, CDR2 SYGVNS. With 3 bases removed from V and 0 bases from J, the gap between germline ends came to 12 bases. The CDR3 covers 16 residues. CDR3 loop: CASSDGRLYSNQPQHF. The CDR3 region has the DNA TGTGCCAGCAGTGACGGACGGCTGTATAGCAATCAGCCCCAGCATTTT.

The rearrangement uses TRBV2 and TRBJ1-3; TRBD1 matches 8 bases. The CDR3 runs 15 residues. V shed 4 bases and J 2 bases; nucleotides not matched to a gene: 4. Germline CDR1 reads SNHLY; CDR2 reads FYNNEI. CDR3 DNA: TGTGCCAGCAGTGCTCAGGGGGCGCCTGGAAACACCATATATTTT. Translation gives CASSAQGAPGNTIYF.

CDR3 sequence reads: CASSSRISYNEQFF. CDR3 bases: TGTGCCAGCAGCTCCAGGATCTCCTACAATGAGCAGTTCTTC. The V gene is TRBV7-2, the J gene TRBJ2-1; unclear D gene. Trimming took off 4 bases at V and 0 bases at J, with 7 bases between the two ends. CDR1 is SGHTA, CDR2 FQGNSA, per germline. This CDR3 has 14 amino acids.

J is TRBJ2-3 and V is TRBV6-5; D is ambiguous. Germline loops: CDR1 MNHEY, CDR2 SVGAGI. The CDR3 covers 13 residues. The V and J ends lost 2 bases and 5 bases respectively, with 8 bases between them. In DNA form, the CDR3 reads TGTGCCAGCAGTTACCGACGCAGAGATACGCAGTATTTT. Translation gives CASSYRRRDTQYF.

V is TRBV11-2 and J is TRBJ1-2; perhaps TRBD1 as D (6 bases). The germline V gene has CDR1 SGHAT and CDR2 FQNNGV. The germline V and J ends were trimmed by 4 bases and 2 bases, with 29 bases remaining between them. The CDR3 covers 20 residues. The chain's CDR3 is CASSSRTGAGNQKGNYGYTF. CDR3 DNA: TGTGCCAGCAGCTCAAGAACGGGGGCTGGGAACCAAAAGGGAAACTATGGCTACACCTTC.

CDR3 DNA: TGTGCCAGCTCACCGATAGCGGGGCCAAACACCGGGGAGCTGTTTTTT. Its translation: CASSPIAGPNTGELFF. V and J are TRBV18 and TRBJ2-2; 8 bases agree with TRBD2. Germline V gives CDR1 KGHSH, CDR2 LQKENI. This CDR3 is 16 amino acids long. V lost 3 bases and J lost 2; bases outside the gene matches: 5.

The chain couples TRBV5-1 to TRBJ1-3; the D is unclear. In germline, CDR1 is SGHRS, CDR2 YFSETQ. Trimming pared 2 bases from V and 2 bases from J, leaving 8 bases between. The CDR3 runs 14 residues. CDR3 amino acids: CASSLRGAGNTIYF. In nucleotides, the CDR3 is TGCGCCAGCAGCTTACGGGGAGCTGGAAACACCATATATTTT. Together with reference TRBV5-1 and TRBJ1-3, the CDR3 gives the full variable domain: KAGVTQTPRYLIKTRGQQVTLSCSPISGHRSVSWYQQTPGQGLQFLFEYFSETQRNKGNFPGRFSGRQFSNSRSEMNVSTLELGDSALYLCASSLRGAGNTIYFGEGSWLTVV.

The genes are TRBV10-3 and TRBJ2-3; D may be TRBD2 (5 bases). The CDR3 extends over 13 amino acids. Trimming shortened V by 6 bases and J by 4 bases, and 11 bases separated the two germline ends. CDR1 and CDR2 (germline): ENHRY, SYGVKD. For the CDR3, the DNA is TGTGCCATCAGCGGGCCTAGCCCAGATACGCAGTATTTT. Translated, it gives CAISGPSPDTQYF.

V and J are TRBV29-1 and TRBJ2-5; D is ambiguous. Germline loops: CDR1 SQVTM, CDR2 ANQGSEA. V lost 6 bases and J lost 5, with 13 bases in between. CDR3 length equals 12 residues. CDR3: CSVGYRVETQYF. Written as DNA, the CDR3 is TGCAGCGTCGGGTATAGGGTGGAGACCCAGTACTTC.

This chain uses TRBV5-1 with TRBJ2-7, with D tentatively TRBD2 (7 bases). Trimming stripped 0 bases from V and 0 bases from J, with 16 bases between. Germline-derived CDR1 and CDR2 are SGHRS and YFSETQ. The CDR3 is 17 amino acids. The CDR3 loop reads CASSLAAGAGGSYEQYF. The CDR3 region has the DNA TGCGCCAGCAGCTTGGCCGCGGGGGCCGGGGGCTCCTACGAGCAGTACTTC. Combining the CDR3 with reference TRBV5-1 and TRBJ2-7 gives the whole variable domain KAGVTQTPRYLIKTRGQQVTLSCSPISGHRSVSWYQQTPGQGLQFLFEYFSETQRNKGNFPGRFSGRQFSNSRSEMNVSTLELGDSALYLCASSLAAGAGGSYEQYFGPGTRLTVT.

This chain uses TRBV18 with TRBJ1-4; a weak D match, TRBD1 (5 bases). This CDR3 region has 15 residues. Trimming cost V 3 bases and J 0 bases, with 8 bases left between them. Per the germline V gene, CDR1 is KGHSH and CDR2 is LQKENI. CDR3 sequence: CASSPGDATNEKLFF. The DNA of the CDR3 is TGTGCCAGCTCACCTGGGGACGCAACTAATGAAAAACTGTTTTTT.

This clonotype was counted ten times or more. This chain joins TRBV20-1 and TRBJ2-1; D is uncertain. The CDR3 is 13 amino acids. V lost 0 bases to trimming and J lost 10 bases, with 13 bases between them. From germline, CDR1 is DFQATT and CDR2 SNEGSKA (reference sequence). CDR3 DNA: TGCAGTGCTAGAGATGGAACGGGTTTCGAGCAGTTCTTC. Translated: CSARDGTGFEQFF.

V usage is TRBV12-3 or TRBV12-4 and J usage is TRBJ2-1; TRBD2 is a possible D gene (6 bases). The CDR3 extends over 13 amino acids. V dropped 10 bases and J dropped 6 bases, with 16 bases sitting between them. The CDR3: CATRRGPGNEQFF. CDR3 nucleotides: TGTGCCACCAGGAGGGGACCGGGCAATGAGCAGTTCTTC.